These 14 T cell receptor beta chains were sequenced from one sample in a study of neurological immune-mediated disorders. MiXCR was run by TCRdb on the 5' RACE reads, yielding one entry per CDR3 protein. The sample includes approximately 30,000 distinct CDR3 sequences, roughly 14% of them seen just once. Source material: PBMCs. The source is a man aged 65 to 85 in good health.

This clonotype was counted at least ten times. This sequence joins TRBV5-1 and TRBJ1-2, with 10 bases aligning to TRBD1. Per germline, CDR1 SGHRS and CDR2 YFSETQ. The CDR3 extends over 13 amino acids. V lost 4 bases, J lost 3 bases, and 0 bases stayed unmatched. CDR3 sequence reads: CASSGTGDYGYTF. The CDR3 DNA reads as TGCGCCAGCAGCGGGACAGGGGACTATGGCTACACCTTC.

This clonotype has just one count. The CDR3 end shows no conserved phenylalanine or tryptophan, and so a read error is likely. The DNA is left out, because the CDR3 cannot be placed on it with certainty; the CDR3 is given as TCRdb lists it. The CDR3 reads CASSLDSGPKHS. V and J are TRBV5-5 and TRBJ1-5. Germline CDR1 is SGHKS and CDR2 is YYEKEE (reference sequence). The CDR3 is 12 amino acids long, termini counted.

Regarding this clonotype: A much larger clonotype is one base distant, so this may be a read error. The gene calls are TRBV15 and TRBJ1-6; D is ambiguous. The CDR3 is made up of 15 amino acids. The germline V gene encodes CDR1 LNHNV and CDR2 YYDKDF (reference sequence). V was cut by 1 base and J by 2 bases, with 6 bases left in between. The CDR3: CATSRAAAYNSPLHF. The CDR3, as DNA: TGTGCCACCAGCAGAGCAGCTGCCTATAATTCACCCCTCCACTTT.

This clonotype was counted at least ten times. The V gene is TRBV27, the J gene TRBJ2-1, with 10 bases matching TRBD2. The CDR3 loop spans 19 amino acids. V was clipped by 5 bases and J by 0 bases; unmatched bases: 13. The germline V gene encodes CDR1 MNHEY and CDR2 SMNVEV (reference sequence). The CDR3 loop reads CASSPSGLAVPSSYNEQFF. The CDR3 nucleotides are TGTGCCAGCAGTCCGTCCGGACTAGCGGTCCCGAGCTCCTACAATGAGCAGTTCTTC.

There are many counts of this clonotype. The CDR3 DNA is TGTGCCAGCACCAATTACGCAGGGGGTAAAGACGAGCAGTACTTC. It encodes CASTNYAGGKDEQYF. The rearrangement links TRBV27 to TRBJ2-7; 7 positions match TRBD1. The CDR3 has 15 amino acids. The ends lost 7 bases at V and 5 bases at J; junction bases unmatched: 14. CDR1 and CDR2 (germline): MNHEY, SMNVEV (reference sequence).

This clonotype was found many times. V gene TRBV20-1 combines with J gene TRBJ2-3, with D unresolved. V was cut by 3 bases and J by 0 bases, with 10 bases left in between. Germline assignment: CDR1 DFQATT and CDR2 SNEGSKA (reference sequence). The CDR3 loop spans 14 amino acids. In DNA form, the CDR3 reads TGCAGTGCTAGTATACGGTTTAGCACAGATACGCAGTATTTT. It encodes CSASIRFSTDTQYF.

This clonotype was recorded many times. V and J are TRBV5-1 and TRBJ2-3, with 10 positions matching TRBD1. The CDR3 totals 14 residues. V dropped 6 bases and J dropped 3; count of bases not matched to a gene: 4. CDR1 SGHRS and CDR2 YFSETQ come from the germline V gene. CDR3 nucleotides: TGCGCCAGCAACGACAGGGGGCGGACAGATACGCAGTATTTT. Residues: CASNDRGRTDTQYF.

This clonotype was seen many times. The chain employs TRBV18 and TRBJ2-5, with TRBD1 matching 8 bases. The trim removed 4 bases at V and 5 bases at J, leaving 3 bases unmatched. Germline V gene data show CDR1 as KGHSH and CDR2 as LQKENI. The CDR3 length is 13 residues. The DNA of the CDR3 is TGTGCCAGCTCACGAGACAGGGGTGAGACCCAGTACTTC. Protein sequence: CASSRDRGETQYF.

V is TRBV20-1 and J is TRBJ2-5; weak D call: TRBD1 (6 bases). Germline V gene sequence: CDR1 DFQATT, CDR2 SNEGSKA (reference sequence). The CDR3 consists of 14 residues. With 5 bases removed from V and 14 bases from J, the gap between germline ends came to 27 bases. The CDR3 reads CSAPDSARDKIHYF. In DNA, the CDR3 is TGCAGTGCTCCGGACAGTGCAAGGGACAAGATCCATTACTTC.

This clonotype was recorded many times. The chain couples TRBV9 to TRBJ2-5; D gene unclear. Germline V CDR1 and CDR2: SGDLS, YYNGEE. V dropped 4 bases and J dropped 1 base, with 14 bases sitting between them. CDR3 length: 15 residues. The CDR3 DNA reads TGTGCCAGCAGCCCCCGTATCACGAGCCAAGAGACCCAGTACTTC. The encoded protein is CASSPRITSQETQYF.

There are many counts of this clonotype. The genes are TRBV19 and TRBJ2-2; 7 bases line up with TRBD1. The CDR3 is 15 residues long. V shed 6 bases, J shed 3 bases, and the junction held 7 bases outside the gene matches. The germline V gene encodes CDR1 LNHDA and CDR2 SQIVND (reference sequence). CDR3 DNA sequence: TGTGCCAGTAGATCTGGACAGGCGGACACCGGGGAGCTGTTTTTT. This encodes CASRSGQADTGELFF.

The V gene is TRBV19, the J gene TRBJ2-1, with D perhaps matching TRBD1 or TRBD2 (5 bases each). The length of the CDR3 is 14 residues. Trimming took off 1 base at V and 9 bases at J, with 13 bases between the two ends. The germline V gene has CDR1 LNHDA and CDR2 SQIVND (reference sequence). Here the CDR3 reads CASSIVGTATEQFF. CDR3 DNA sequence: TGTGCCAGTAGTATAGTTGGGACCGCGACTGAGCAGTTCTTC.

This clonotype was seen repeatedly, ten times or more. CDR3 sequence reads: CASSLVSGGGIYEQFF. The CDR3 DNA sequence: TGTGCCAGCAGCTTAGTCTCTGGCGGGGGGATCTATGAGCAGTTCTTC. This rearrangement joins TRBV7-2 to TRBJ2-1; 8 positions agree with TRBD2. The CDR3 sequence is 16 residues long. J lost 8 bases, V lost 1 base, and 10 bases had no gene match. CDR1 and CDR2 from the germline V gene are SGHTA and FQGNSA.

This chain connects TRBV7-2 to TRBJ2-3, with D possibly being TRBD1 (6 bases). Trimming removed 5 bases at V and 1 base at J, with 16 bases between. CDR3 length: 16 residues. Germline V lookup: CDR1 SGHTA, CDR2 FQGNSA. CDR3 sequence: CASSEQRGIRTDTQYF. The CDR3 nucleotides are TGTGCCAGCAGCGAACAAAGGGGGATTCGCACAGATACGCAGTATTTT.